This T cell receptor beta chain was profiled in a study of T cell responses to AZD1222 COVID-19 vaccine. Study-level points and caveats: White British donors predominated, females outnumbered males, and clonal diversity was possibly underestimated.

The table came from immunoSEQ multiplex PCR; TCRdb's copy has only in-frame clones and leaves some out. The repertoire holds 65,000 to 85,000 clones, with approximately 90% as singletons. As to this clone: The antigen is not known.

The length of the CDR3 is 13 residues. The V and J ends lost 7 bases and 5 bases respectively, with 14 bases between them. This chain uses TRBV12-3 or TRBV12-4 with TRBJ1-1; tentatively, D is TRBD1 (5 bases). This TCR derives from an adult in good health. The material sequenced was peripheral blood, taken on day 0 of AZD1222 vaccination. CDR3 bases: TGTGCCAGCACCCTGACAGCCCGGACTGAAGCTTTCTTT. This encodes CASTLTARTEAFF.